The rows below give T cell receptor beta chains drawn from one sample of a study of response to subunit inactivated influenza vaccine. TCRdb called the RT-PCR reads again in MiXCR, with one record for every CDR3 protein. The sample contains approximately 700,000 distinct CDR3 sequences, over 11% of which appear only once. The specimen comprised PBMCs from blood, sampled about 14 days before vaccination. The receptor source for this set is a man aged 50-59 years who received an inactivated influenza vaccine. CDR3s include the opening cysteine and the closing phenylalanine or tryptophan.

j_call v_call cdr3_aa
TRBJ2-7 TRBV5-1 CASSLSQDYEQYF
TRBJ1-2 TRBV28 CATRQRYGYTF
TRBJ2-2 TRBV24-1 CATSDPTGNTGELFF
TRBJ2-1 TRBV20-1 CSAMTAYNEQFF
TRBJ1-3 TRBV6-5 CASSYDPRFPGNTIYF
TRBJ2-5 TRBV6-5 CASSHNLGQETQYF
TRBJ2-7 TRBV20-1 CSARHIRDPITYEQYF
TRBJ2-7 TRBV10-2 CASGVSRGGLRYEQYF
TRBJ2-7 TRBV5-1 CASSTGTETYEQYF
TRBJ2-3 TRBV2 CASSEHPPDTQYF
TRBJ1-4 TRBV27 CASRTWLRGEEKLFF
TRBJ1-5 TRBV6-1 CASEGQGGNQPQHF
TRBJ1-2 TRBV7-9 CASPCRGPLYGYTF
TRBJ2-2 TRBV9 CASSVSGYGELFF
TRBJ2-2 TRBV7-2 CASSLGWSGRAVGELFF
TRBJ1-2 TRBV29-1 CSVEDRRFYGYTF
TRBJ1-2 TRBV29-1 CSSRGSYGYTF
TRBJ2-6 TRBV7-9 CASSLAGGAGANVLTF
TRBJ1-1 TRBV20-1 CSARAPTGGTEAFF
TRBJ2-3 TRBV7-2 CASSRRDFHTDTQYF
TRBJ2-3 TRBV5-1 CASSSGQGTDTQYF
TRBJ2-5 TRBV3-1 CASSQVIGQHAF
TRBJ2-1 TRBV7-2 CASSLQGRVNNEQFF
TRBJ1-3 TRBV10-3 CAIRPFEGNTIYF
TRBJ2-2 TRBV7-2 CASSLVMGSSGELFF
TRBJ2-5 TRBV20-1 CSARATGQGVETQYF